The TCR beta chain described here comes from a study of T cell repertoires in cytomegalovirus infection. Study at large: Carrying CMV and the relevant HLA type showed in public TCR beta signatures. Study-wide findings and caveats: The ex vivo response was dominated by HLA-C-restricted CMV-specific TCR beta clonotypes.

TCRdb itself ran the reads through MiXCR, one entry per CDR3 protein. The sample consists of around 490,000 distinct CDR3 sequences, 26% of them appearing once. About this clonotype: The antigen remains undetermined.

Trimming removed 4 bases at V and 2 bases at J, with 8 bases between. This CDR3 is 13 amino acids long. Germline-derived CDR1 and CDR2 are LNHDA and SQIVND (reference sequence). Sequencing used PBMCs. This clonotype was sampled from a human donor in good health (CMV status not recorded). Some clones in this sample may be carry-over from other donors' samples. The rearrangement joins TRBV19 to TRBJ1-2; no clear D. The CDR3 spells CASSTWTNYGYTF. Written as DNA, the CDR3 is TGTGCCAGTAGTACCTGGACCAACTATGGCTACACCTTC.